The following is a T cell receptor (beta chain) sequence with its context. The sample belongs to a study of blood T cell repertoires in COVID-19. In the authors' workflow: The authors estimated nucleated cell counts from reference gene primer amplification. TCRdb's table, derived via immunoSEQ multiplex PCR, lists solely in-frame clones and lacks some. V, J and clone size were drawn from that table, and D and trimming were deduced from the DNA. The sample yields about 300,000 clones, 75% to 90% seen once. Trimming at V came to 4 bases and at J to 11 bases, leaving 11 bases not matched to a gene. The CDR3 length is 15 residues. Germline CDR1 and CDR2: SNHLY and FYNNEI.

This receptor was obtained from a man aged 40-50 years with acute or convalescent COVID-19. Sequencing was performed on peripheral blood. This chain connects TRBV2 to TRBJ1-5; 10 nucleotides match TRBD1. The DNA for the CDR3 is TGTGCCAGCAGTGCCGTCGGTGAGGACAGGGGGTCCCAGCATTTT. Its protein product is CASSAVGEDRGSQHF.